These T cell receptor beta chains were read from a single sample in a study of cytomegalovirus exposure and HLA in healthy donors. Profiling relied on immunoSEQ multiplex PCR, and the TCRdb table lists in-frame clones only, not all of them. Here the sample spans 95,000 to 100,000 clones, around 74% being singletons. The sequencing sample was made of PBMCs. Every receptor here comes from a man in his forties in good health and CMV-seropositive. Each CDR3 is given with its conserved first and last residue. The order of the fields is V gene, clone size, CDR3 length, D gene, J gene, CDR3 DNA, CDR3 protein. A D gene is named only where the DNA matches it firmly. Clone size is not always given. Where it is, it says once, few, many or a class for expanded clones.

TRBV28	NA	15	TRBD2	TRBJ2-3	TGTGCCAGCAGTTTTCGACTAGCGGGCACAGATACGCAGTATTTT	CASSFRLAGTDTQYF
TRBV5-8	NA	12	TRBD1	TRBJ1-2	TGTGCCAGCAGCTGGGACAGGGTTGGCTACACCTTC	CASSWDRVGYTF
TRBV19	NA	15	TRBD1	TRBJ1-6	TGTGCCAGTAGTCCCGGACAGGGACTGAATTCACCCCTCCACTTT	CASSPGQGLNSPLHF
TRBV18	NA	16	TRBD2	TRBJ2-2	TGTGCCAGCTCACCATACTCTAGCGGGAACACCGGGGAGCTGTTTTTT	CASSPYSSGNTGELFF
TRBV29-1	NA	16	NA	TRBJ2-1	TGCAGCGTTGTGGGGCCTTTGGGGTCTTCCTACAATGAGCAGTTCTTC	CSVVGPLGSSYNEQFF
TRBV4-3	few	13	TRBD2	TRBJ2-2	TGCGCCAGCAGCCTCGGGGGGGGCGGGGAGCTGTTTTTT	CASSLGGGGELFF
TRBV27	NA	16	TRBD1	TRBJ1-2	TGTGCCAGCAGTTTTACCTTCCGACAGGGAAACTATGGCTACACCTTC	CASSFTFRQGNYGYTF
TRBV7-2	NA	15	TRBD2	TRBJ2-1	TGTGCCAGCAGCCGCACTAGCGGGGGGTACAATGAGCAGTTCTTC	CASSRTSGGYNEQFF
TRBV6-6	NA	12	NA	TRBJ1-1	TGTGCCAGCAGGCGGAATTTAACTGAAGCTTTCTTT	CASRRNLTEAFF
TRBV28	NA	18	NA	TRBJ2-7	TGTGCCAGCAGCAGGGGCGGGTCCTGGTTAGGAGAGACCTACGAGCAGTACTTC	CASSRGGSWLGETYEQYF
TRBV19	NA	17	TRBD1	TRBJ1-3	TGTGCCAGTAGTCCTCGAACCGGGACAGGGAGGGGAAACACCATATATTTT	CASSPRTGTGRGNTIYF
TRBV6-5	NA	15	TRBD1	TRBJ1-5	TGTGCCAGCAGTCCATGGGGACAGGGCAATCAGCCCCAGCATTTT	CASSPWGQGNQPQHF
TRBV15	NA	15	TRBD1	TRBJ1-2	TGTGCCACCAGCAGATCGGGACAGGGAAGCTATGGCTACACCTTC	CATSRSGQGSYGYTF
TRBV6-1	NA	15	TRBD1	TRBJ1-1	TGTGCCAGCAGTGTATCGGGACAGGCGAGCTTGGGAGCTTTCTTT	CASSVSGQASLGAFF
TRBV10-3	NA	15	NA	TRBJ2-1	TGTGCCATCAGTGACAGGGACTCAAACTACAATGAGCAGTTCTTC	CAISDRDSNYNEQFF
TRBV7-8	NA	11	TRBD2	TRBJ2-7	TGTGCCAGCAGCCGGGGGGGCGAGCAGTACTTC	CASSRGGEQYF
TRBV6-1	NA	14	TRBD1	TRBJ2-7	TGTGCCAGCACCATGGGACAGGGAGACTACGAGCAGTACTTC	CASTMGQGDYEQYF
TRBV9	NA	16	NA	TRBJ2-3	TGTGCCAGCAGCGTAGAGGGGGGGGTGAAGCAAGATACGCAGTATTTT	CASSVEGGVKQDTQYF
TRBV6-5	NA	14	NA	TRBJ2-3	TGTGCCAGCAGTGCGACGGGGTTCACAGATACGCAGTATTTT	CASSATGFTDTQYF
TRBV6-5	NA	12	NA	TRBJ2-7	TGTGCCAGCAGTTACTCAAGAGGCAGGCAGTACTTC	CASSYSRGRQYF
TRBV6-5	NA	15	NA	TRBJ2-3	TGTGCCAGCAGTTTAGCGTCTAGAGTTACAGATACGCAGTATTTT	CASSLASRVTDTQYF
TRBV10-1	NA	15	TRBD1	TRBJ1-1	TGCGCCAGCAGCCCCGGACAGGGGTCGAGGACTGAAGCTTTCTTT	CASSPGQGSRTEAFF
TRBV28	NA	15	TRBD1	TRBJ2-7	TGTGCCAGCAGTACCGGGACAGGGGGTAAGTACGAGCAGTACTTC	CASSTGTGGKYEQYF
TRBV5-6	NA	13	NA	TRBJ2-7	TGTGCCAGCAGCTCCCCCCCCTATTACGAGCAGTACTTC	CASSSPPYYEQYF
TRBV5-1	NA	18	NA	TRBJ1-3	TGCGCCAGCAGCAAAAACGAGCCGGGGGGCAGGTCTGGAAACACCATATATTTT	CASSKNEPGGRSGNTIYF
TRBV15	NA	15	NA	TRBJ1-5	TGTGCCACCAGCAGAGATAAGGGGTTCAATCAGCCCCAGCATTTT	CATSRDKGFNQPQHF
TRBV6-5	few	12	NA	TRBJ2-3	TGTGCCACCACAACCAGCACAGATACGCAGTATTTT	CATTTSTDTQYF
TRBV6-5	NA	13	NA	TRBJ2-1	TGTGCCACCCGAAGGAGCTCCTACAATGAGCAGTTCTTC	CATRRSSYNEQFF
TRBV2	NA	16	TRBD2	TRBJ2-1	TGTGCCAGCAGTGCGGGGCGGACTAGCGGGTTCGGTGAGCAGTTCTTC	CASSAGRTSGFGEQFF
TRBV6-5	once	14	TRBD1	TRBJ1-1	TGTGCCAGCAGACAGACAGGGTGGAGCACTGAAGCTTTCTTT	CASRQTGWSTEAFF
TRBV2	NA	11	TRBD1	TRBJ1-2	TGTGCCAACTCAGGGGGCAGGGGCTACACCTTC	CANSGGRGYTF
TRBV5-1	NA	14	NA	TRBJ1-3	TGCGCCAGCATGGTGGAGGGGTCCGGAAACACCATATATTTT	CASMVEGSGNTIYF
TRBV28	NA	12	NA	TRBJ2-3	TGTGCCAGCAATTCTCGGGGGGATACGCAGTATTTT	CASNSRGDTQYF
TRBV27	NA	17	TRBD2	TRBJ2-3	TGTGCCAGCAGTTTACTTTCTAGCGGGAGGAGCACAGATACGCAGTATTTT	CASSLLSSGRSTDTQYF
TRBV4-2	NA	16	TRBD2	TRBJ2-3	TGTGCCAGCAGCCCCGGGGTAGCGGGGGGCACAGATACGCAGTATTTT	CASSPGVAGGTDTQYF
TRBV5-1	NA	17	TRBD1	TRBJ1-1	TGCGCCAGCAGCTTGGTTCGGGGACAGGGACGGAACACTGAAGCTTTCTTT	CASSLVRGQGRNTEAFF
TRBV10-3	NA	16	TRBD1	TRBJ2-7	TGTGCCATCAGTGAAGTGTGGACAGGGAGGTACTACGAGCAGTACTTC	CAISEVWTGRYYEQYF
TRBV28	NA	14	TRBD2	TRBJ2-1	TGTGCCAGCAGTGTCCTAGCGGGAGATCATGAGCAGTTCTTC	CASSVLAGDHEQFF
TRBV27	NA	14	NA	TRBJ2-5	TGTGCCAGCGCAGGGCTGGGGCGGTTAGAGACCCAGTACTTC	CASAGLGRLETQYF
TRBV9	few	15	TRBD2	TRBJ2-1	TGTGCCAGCAGCGTAGGCGGGAGTCGGTTAAATGAGCAGTTCTTC	CASSVGGSRLNEQFF
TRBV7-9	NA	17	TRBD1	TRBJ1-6	TGTGCCAGCAGCTTAGGCACCGGGACAGGGGATGTGTATCCCCTCCACTTT	CASSLGTGTGDVYPLHF
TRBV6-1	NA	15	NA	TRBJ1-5	TGTGCCAGCTCTAACAGCCTTAATCGGAATCAGCCCCAGCATTTT	CASSNSLNRNQPQHF
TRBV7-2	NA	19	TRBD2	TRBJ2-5	TGTGCCAGCAGCTTAGCGCCCGGACTAGCGGGGGACGGGCGAGAGACCCAGTACTTC	CASSLAPGLAGDGRETQYF
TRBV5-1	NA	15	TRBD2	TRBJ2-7	TGCGCCAGCAGCCCCGGGGCTAGCGGGGGCTACGAGCAGTACTTC	CASSPGASGGYEQYF
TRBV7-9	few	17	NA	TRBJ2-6	TGTGCCAGCAGCTTAGATGGTAGGACTAATGGGGCCAACGTCCTGACTTTC	CASSLDGRTNGANVLTF
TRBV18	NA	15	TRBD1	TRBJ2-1	TGTGCCAGCTCAACCGGGACAGGGGTTTACAATGAGCAGTTCTTC	CASSTGTGVYNEQFF
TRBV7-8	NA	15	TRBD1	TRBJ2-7	TGTGCCAGCAGCCCCCAGGGGGACAGGGGGCTTGAGCAGTACTTC	CASSPQGDRGLEQYF
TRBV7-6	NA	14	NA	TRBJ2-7	TGTGCCAGCAGCCCCCTAGGGGGGGACTACGAGCAGTACTTC	CASSPLGGDYEQYF
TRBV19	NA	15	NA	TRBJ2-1	TGTGCCAGTAGTGTAGACCTAGCTTCCTACAATGAGCAGTTCTTC	CASSVDLASYNEQFF
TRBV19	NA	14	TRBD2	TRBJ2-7	TGTGCCAGTAGTAACCTAGCGGGTTCCTACGAGCAGTACTTC	CASSNLAGSYEQYF
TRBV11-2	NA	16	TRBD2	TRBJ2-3	TGTGCCAGCAGCCTGGGACTAGCGGGAAAGTCAGATACGCAGTATTTT	CASSLGLAGKSDTQYF
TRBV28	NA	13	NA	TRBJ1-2	TGTGCCAGCAGTCGCGACAAAAACTATGGCTACACCTTC	CASSRDKNYGYTF
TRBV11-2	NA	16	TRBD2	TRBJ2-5	TGTGCCAGCAGCCCAGCCCCCGGGACTAGGGGGTCGACCCAGTACTTC	CASSPAPGTRGSTQYF